Below, 26 T cell receptor beta chains from the same sample are listed, as sequenced in a study of cytomegalovirus exposure and HLA in healthy donors. The study ran its PCR with 60 Vbeta and 13 Jbeta primers. Some clones are missing from TCRdb's copy, which holds only in-frame ones; the method was immunoSEQ multiplex PCR. This sample has about 130,000 clones, with about 79% found just once. Sequencing was performed on PBMCs. Receptor source: a woman in her late teens or twenties in good health and CMV-seropositive.

This clone has a single count. The gene calls are TRBV5-5 and TRBJ2-4; 7 bases line up with TRBD1. Trimming removed 2 bases from V and 11 bases from J; junction bases left unmatched: 4. The length of the CDR3 is 12 residues. The germline V gene encodes CDR1 SGHKS and CDR2 YYEKEE (reference sequence). The DNA for the CDR3 is TGTGCCAGCAGCTTCGGACAGGACCTTCAGTACTTC. Amino acids: CASSFGQDLQYF.

V usage is TRBV7-9 and J usage is TRBJ2-3; D unclear. Germline V gives CDR1 SEHNR, CDR2 FQNEAQ (reference sequence). V was cut by 7 bases and J by 5 bases, with 7 bases left in between. CDR3 length: 11 amino acids. The CDR3 is CASTSGDTQYF. DNA for the CDR3: TGTGCCAGCACATCGGGAGATACGCAGTATTTT.

This sequence joins TRBV2 and TRBJ2-2, with D possibly TRBD1 on 5 matching bases. Germline CDR1 SNHLY, CDR2 FYNNEI. The V end was cut by 6 bases, the J end by 3 bases, with 11 bases between. The CDR3 is 14 residues long. The CDR3 region has the DNA TGTGCCAGCAGGGGCAGGGCCGACACCGGGGAGCTGTTTTTT. It translates to CASRGRADTGELFF.

This clone showed up just a few times. The rearrangement links TRBV4-1 to TRBJ2-5; D is undetermined. The CDR3 has 13 amino acids. The ends were cut back, 1 base at V and 7 bases at J, with 10 bases in the middle. Germline V gene data show CDR1 as MGHRA and CDR2 as YSYEKL. CDR3 nucleotide sequence: TGCGCCAGCAGCCAAGTTGGCAGTCCGACCCAGTACTTC. Protein product: CASSQVGSPTQYF.

The V call is TRBV2, the J call TRBJ1-2; TRBD1 might be the D (6 bases). The CDR3 length is 13 residues. The germline V gene has CDR1 SNHLY and CDR2 FYNNEI. Trimming removed 3 bases from V and 7 bases from J, with 12 bases in between. The CDR3 sequence is CASSDRDIRGYTF. The CDR3 coding sequence is TGTGCCAGCAGTGATCGGGACATACGTGGCTACACCTTC.

As regards this clone: One end of the junction is discordant with germline, which a read error may explain. The sample contains more than one DNA sequence encoding this CDR3. The V call is TRBV9, the J call TRBJ1-3, with 7 bases that match TRBD1. Germline V gene data show CDR1 as SGDLS and CDR2 as YYNGEE. CDR3 length: 15 amino acids. CDR3 sequence: CASSEGANSGNTIYF. The CDR3 DNA is TGTGCTAGCAGCGAGGGGGCTAACTCTGGAAACACCATATATTTT.

This chain uses TRBV6-6 with TRBJ2-5; D unclear. Germline CDR1 is MNHNY and CDR2 is SVGAGI (reference sequence). This CDR3 spans 13 amino acids. The V and J ends lost 2 bases and 3 bases respectively, with 7 bases between them. This CDR3 reads CASSYGIEETQYF. CDR3 nucleotide sequence: TGTGCCAGCAGTTACGGTATAGAAGAGACCCAGTACTTC.

The V gene is TRBV28, the J gene TRBJ2-7, with 7 bases fitting TRBD2. CDR1 is MDHEN and CDR2 is SYDVKM in the germline V gene. The V and J ends lost 3 bases and 1 base, in that order; junction bases with no gene match: 6. The CDR3 extends over 15 amino acids. CDR3 region: CASSFTWGGSYEQYF. CDR3 in DNA: TGTGCCAGCAGTTTCACCTGGGGGGGATCCTACGAGCAGTACTTC.

This sequence joins TRBV14 and TRBJ1-4; 10 nucleotides align to TRBD1. The CDR3 spans 15 residues. V was pared by 4 bases and J by 8 bases, with 7 bases of the junction left unmatched. Germline CDR1 is SGHDN and CDR2 is FVKESK. CDR3 loop: CASSPRQGAEEKLFF. Written as DNA, the CDR3 is TGTGCCAGCAGCCCTCGACAGGGGGCAGAAGAAAAACTGTTTTTT.

The V gene is TRBV27, the J gene TRBJ2-1, with TRBD2 as a possible D gene (7 bases). This CDR3 is built from 14 residues. Trimming stripped 3 bases from V and 7 bases from J, with 13 bases between. Per germline, CDR1 MNHEY and CDR2 SMNVEV (reference sequence). CDR3 nucleotide sequence: TGTGCCAGCAGTTTGGGGGGGCCGCCGAATGAGCAGTTCTTC. Its translation is CASSLGGPPNEQFF.

The V call is TRBV19, the J call TRBJ1-1, with D possibly matching TRBD1 (6 bases). The CDR3 length is 15 residues. Germline V CDR1 and CDR2: LNHDA, SQIVND (reference sequence). V was shortened by 2 bases and J by 4 bases, with 14 bases between the two germline ends. The CDR3 DNA sequence: TGTGCCAGTAGTATAACAGGGAAGTTTGGCACTGAAGCTTTCTTT. Protein: CASSITGKFGTEAFF.

J is TRBJ2-3 and V is TRBV4-2; 8 bases fit TRBD2. J was trimmed by 3 bases and V by 1 base; bases with no gene match: 3. Germline CDR1 LGHNA, CDR2 YNFKEQ. CDR3 length: 15 residues. The CDR3 coding sequence is TGTGCCAGCAGCCAAGGTCGGGGGGGAACAGATACGCAGTATTTT. Its protein is CASSQGRGGTDTQYF.

The CDR3 region has the DNA TGTGCCAGCGGGGGCGGGGACAGCAATTCACCCCTCCACTTT. It yields the protein CASGGGDSNSPLHF. The chain recombines TRBV7-9 with TRBJ1-6; 7 positions agree with TRBD1. This CDR3 spans 14 amino acids. V shed 8 bases, J shed 7 bases, and the junction held 8 bases outside the gene matches. Germline V gene lookup returns CDR1 SEHNR and CDR2 FQNEAQ (reference sequence).

V usage is TRBV7-9 and J usage is TRBJ2-7, with a tentative D call TRBD2 (6 bases). This CDR3 contains 12 residues. V lost 3 bases and J 3 bases, leaving 6 bases between the germline ends. CDR1 is SEHNR and CDR2 is FQNEAQ in the germline V gene (reference sequence). DNA of the CDR3: TGTGCCAGCAGCTTGGACTACTACGAGCAGTACTTC. Residues: CASSLDYYEQYF.

The V gene is TRBV21-1, the J gene TRBJ2-7; the table's D call, TRBD1, has no DNA check behind it. TRBV21-1 is a pseudogene segment. The CDR3 has 16 amino acids. This chain's CDR3 is CASSNDRDRGRYEQYF. In DNA, the CDR3 is TGTGCCAGCAGCAACGACCGGGACAGGGGGCGATACGAGCAGTACTTC.

The V call is TRBV27, the J call TRBJ2-1; weak D call: TRBD2 (7 bases). The CDR3 runs to 14 residues. Trimming left V 3 bases short and J 7 bases short, with 13 bases between. Germline-derived CDR1 and CDR2 are MNHEY and SMNVEV (reference sequence). CDR3 nucleotide sequence: TGTGCCAGCAGTTTGAGGGGGGGCCGTAATGAGCAGTTCTTC. It codes for CASSLRGGRNEQFF.

The chain uses TRBV7-2 and TRBJ2-2, with TRBD2 as a possible D gene (6 bases). V lost 3 bases and J 5 bases, leaving 7 bases between the germline ends. CDR1 is SGHTA and CDR2 is FQGNSA in the germline V gene. The CDR3 runs to 13 residues. CDR3 protein: CASSLGGTGELFF. In nucleotides, the CDR3 is TGTGCCAGCAGCTTGGGGGGAACCGGGGAGCTGTTTTTT.

The chain recombines TRBV6-5 with TRBJ2-2; 9 bases fit TRBD1. The CDR3 totals 14 residues. Germline CDR1 MNHEY, CDR2 SVGAGI. Trimming removed 7 bases from V and 5 bases from J; junction bases left unmatched: 5. The CDR3 protein is CASNLGQGTGELFF. For the CDR3, the DNA is TGTGCCAGCAACCTGGGACAGGGTACCGGGGAGCTGTTTTTT.

The CDR3 DNA follows: TGCAGTGCTTGGGGCCTTGGGCAGTTCTTC. Its protein product is CSAWGLGQFF. The genes are TRBV20-1 and TRBJ2-1; D perhaps matches TRBD1 (5 bases). The CDR3 extends over 10 amino acids. V gave up 5 bases and J gave up 12 bases, with 11 bases separating them. Germline CDR1 and CDR2: DFQATT and SNEGSKA (reference sequence).

This clone has only a few counts. V and J are TRBV11-2 and TRBJ2-7; 9 nucleotides agree with TRBD1. Germline trimming cut 5 bases from V and 5 bases from J; bases unmatched to any gene: 7. CDR1 and CDR2 (germline): SGHAT, FQNNGV. CDR3 size: 14 residues. CDR3 nucleotides: TGTGCCAGCAGCCATCCGGGACAGGGTCACGAGCAGTACTTC. Translating it yields CASSHPGQGHEQYF. Variable domain in full (rest from reference TRBV11-2 and TRBJ2-7): EAGVAQSPRYKIIEKRQSVAFWCNPISGHATLYWYQQILGQGPKLLIQFQNNGVVDDSQLPKDRFSAERLKGVDSTLKIQPAKLEDSAVYLCASSHPGQGHEQYFGPGTRLTVT.

J is TRBJ1-1 and V is TRBV29-1; D may be TRBD1 (6 bases). The germline V gene has CDR1 SQVTM and CDR2 ANQGSEA. V was clipped by 6 bases and J by 1 base, with 9 bases between them. The CDR3 totals 12 residues. CDR3 protein: CSVDRENTEAFF. The CDR3 coding sequence is TGCAGCGTGGACAGAGAGAACACTGAAGCTTTCTTT.

The V gene is TRBV5-1, the J gene TRBJ2-3; 9 bases are a match to TRBD2. The CDR3 runs to 16 residues. Germline V gene data show CDR1 as SGHRS and CDR2 as YFSETQ. V was clipped by 2 bases and J by 1 base; unmatched bases: 5. The CDR3 sequence: CASSFLLAGGTDTQYF. CDR3 nucleotide sequence: TGCGCCAGCAGCTTTCTGTTAGCGGGGGGCACAGATACGCAGTATTTT.

There are a few counts of this clone. This chain connects TRBV7-9 to TRBJ2-2; 7 positions agree with TRBD1. Germline assignment: CDR1 SEHNR and CDR2 FQNEAQ (reference sequence). The length of the CDR3 is 12 residues. With 5 bases clipped from V and 8 bases from J, the junction kept 2 bases outside the gene matches. The CDR3 DNA is TGTGCCAGCAGCCCAGGGGGAGGGGAGCTGTTTTTT. Protein: CASSPGGGELFF.

This clone was seen a handful of times. CDR3 in amino acids: CASSTSLRGRQPQHF. CDR3 bases: TGTGCCAGCAGCACCTCCCTGAGGGGGCGGCAGCCCCAGCATTTT. The chain recombines TRBV6-1 with TRBJ1-5, with 7 bases lining up with TRBD1. This CDR3 has 15 residues. CDR1 MNHNS and CDR2 SASEGT come from the germline V gene. V was clipped by 6 bases and J by 7 bases; unmatched bases: 12.

The rearrangement links TRBV10-2 to TRBJ1-1; 7 bases are shared with TRBD1. This CDR3 is built from 12 residues. Per the germline V gene, CDR1 is WSHSY and CDR2 is SAAADI. J lost 4 bases, V lost 8 bases, and 4 bases had no gene match. CDR3 DNA sequence: TGCGCCAGCCAGGGACAGCGCACTGAAGCTTTCTTT. This encodes CASQGQRTEAFF.

The chain carries TRBV25-1 and TRBJ1-5; weak D call: TRBD1 (5 bases). Germline-derived CDR1 and CDR2 are MGHDK and SYGVNS. V was clipped by 2 bases and J by 1 base, with 12 bases between them. CDR3 size: 16 residues. As DNA, the CDR3 is TGTGCCAGCAGTGAACCGGGGGGGGGAAGCAATCAGCCCCAGCATTTT. This encodes CASSEPGGGSNQPQHF.